Listed below are T cell receptor beta chains from one sample, sequenced in a study of CD8+ T cells in alopecia areata. Repertoires were generated with immunoSEQ multiplex PCR, while TCRdb's copy carries only in-frame clones and drops some. The data hold 90,000 to 120,000 clones, with over 80% observed a single time. The sample consisted of CD8+ T cells sorted from blood, taken at week 24, from a patient treated with tofacitinib. The receptors were sampled from a human donor with alopecia areata. CDR3s include the opening cysteine and the closing phenylalanine or tryptophan. The order of the fields is D gene, V gene, J gene, clone size, CDR3 DNA, CDR3 protein. The D gene is left open where the match is weak. Clone size is not always given. Where it is, it says once, few, many or a class for expanded clones.

D gene: -
V gene: TRBV28
J gene: TRBJ1-2
clone size: once
CDR3 DNA: TGTGCCAGCAGCGATAGGGGGTCCTATGGCTACACCTTC
CDR3 protein: CASSDRGSYGYTF

D gene: -
V gene: TRBV7-3
J gene: TRBJ1-2
clone size: -
CDR3 DNA: TGTGCCAGCAGCTATTGGCAGTACTATGGCTACACCTTC
CDR3 protein: CASSYWQYYGYTF

D gene: TRBD1
V gene: TRBV2
J gene: TRBJ2-7
clone size: once
CDR3 DNA: TGTGCCAGCAGGGGGGACAGCCGTTACGAGCAGTACTTC
CDR3 protein: CASRGDSRYEQYF

D gene: -
V gene: TRBV7-8
J gene: TRBJ2-7
clone size: -
CDR3 DNA: TGTGCCAGCAGCTTCCCTCGCGGAGGGCAGTCTATCTACGAGCAGTACTTC
CDR3 protein: CASSFPRGGQSIYEQYF

D gene: -
V gene: TRBV12-5
J gene: TRBJ1-5
clone size: -
CDR3 DNA: TGTGCTAGTGGTTCCAATCAGCCCCAGCATTTT
CDR3 protein: CASGSNQPQHF

D gene: -
V gene: TRBV7-2
J gene: TRBJ2-7
clone size: -
CDR3 DNA: TGTGCCAGCAGCTTAGCGGGTGGGAAACCCTACGAGCAGTACTTC
CDR3 protein: CASSLAGGKPYEQYF

D gene: -
V gene: TRBV4-1
J gene: TRBJ2-1
clone size: -
CDR3 DNA: TGCGCCAGCAGCCAAAACGTCGGGGGCTATGAGCAGTTCTTC
CDR3 protein: CASSQNVGGYEQFF

D gene: -
V gene: TRBV7-9
J gene: TRBJ2-7
clone size: -
CDR3 DNA: TGTGCCAGCAGCTTAGCGCGGGACAGAGCCTACGAGCAGTACTTC
CDR3 protein: CASSLARDRAYEQYF

D gene: -
V gene: TRBV29-1
J gene: TRBJ2-7
clone size: -
CDR3 DNA: TGCAGCGTTGAAGGAGTGCAGGGACGTGAGTCCTACGAGCAGTACTTC
CDR3 protein: CSVEGVQGRESYEQYF

D gene: -
V gene: TRBV7-2
J gene: TRBJ2-7
clone size: few
CDR3 DNA: TGTGCCAGCAGCCTTTTGGGGTCCCCCTACGAGCAGTACTTC
CDR3 protein: CASSLLGSPYEQYF

D gene: -
V gene: TRBV19
J gene: TRBJ1-6
clone size: -
CDR3 DNA: TGTGCCAGTAGTACCGGACGGAATTCACCCCTCCACTTT
CDR3 protein: CASSTGRNSPLHF

D gene: TRBD2
V gene: TRBV7-7
J gene: TRBJ2-5
clone size: -
CDR3 DNA: TGTGCTAGCAGCTTATCCCGCGGGGGACTTCAAGAGACCCAGTACTTC
CDR3 protein: CASSLSRGGLQETQYF

D gene: -
V gene: TRBV27
J gene: TRBJ2-1
clone size: -
CDR3 DNA: TGTGCCAGCAGTCCCTCCGTCGGAGTCCATGAGCAGTTCTTC
CDR3 protein: CASSPSVGVHEQFF

D gene: TRBD1
V gene: TRBV5-6
J gene: TRBJ2-7
clone size: -
CDR3 DNA: TGTGCCAGCAGCTTGGCAGGGGGCAAGTACGAGCAGTACTTC
CDR3 protein: CASSLAGGKYEQYF

D gene: -
V gene: TRBV7-9
J gene: TRBJ1-2
clone size: -
CDR3 DNA: TGTGCCAGCACCTCTTACGGTGACAGTTCGGTCTATGGCTACACCTTC
CDR3 protein: CASTSYGDSSVYGYTF

D gene: -
V gene: TRBV7-7
J gene: TRBJ2-2
clone size: -
CDR3 DNA: TGTGCTAGCAGCTTTGAAAACACCGGGGAGCTGTTTTTT
CDR3 protein: CASSFENTGELFF

D gene: TRBD1
V gene: TRBV10-2
J gene: TRBJ2-1
clone size: -
CDR3 DNA: TGCGCCAGCAGGGGGACAGGGATTATCAATGAGCAGTTCTTC
CDR3 protein: CASRGTGIINEQFF

D gene: -
V gene: TRBV9
J gene: TRBJ2-7
clone size: once
CDR3 DNA: TGTGCCAGCAGCGCTCCCCAGGGAAACGAGCAGTACTTC
CDR3 protein: CASSAPQGNEQYF

D gene: -
V gene: TRBV7-2
J gene: TRBJ2-7
clone size: -
CDR3 DNA: TGTGCCAGCAGCGTAATAGGAGGCTACGAGCAGTACTTC
CDR3 protein: CASSVIGGYEQYF

D gene: -
V gene: TRBV5-4
J gene: TRBJ2-3
clone size: once
CDR3 DNA: TGTGCCAGCAGCTTACAATCAGATACGCAGTATTTT
CDR3 protein: CASSLQSDTQYF

D gene: -
V gene: TRBV18
J gene: TRBJ2-6
clone size: once
CDR3 DNA: TGTGCCAGCTCACACCCTTGGGACATTGACTTCTCTGGGGCCAACGTCCTGACTTTC
CDR3 protein: CASSHPWDIDFSGANVLTF

D gene: TRBD1
V gene: TRBV27
J gene: TRBJ2-2
clone size: -
CDR3 DNA: TGTGCCAGCAGCCCTTGGACAGGGACGGGTACCGGGGAGCTGTTTTTT
CDR3 protein: CASSPWTGTGTGELFF

D gene: -
V gene: TRBV7-6
J gene: TRBJ2-3
clone size: -
CDR3 DNA: TGTGCCAGCAGCGCAGATCAGATCACAGATACGCAGTATTTT
CDR3 protein: CASSADQITDTQYF

D gene: TRBD1
V gene: TRBV6-1
J gene: TRBJ1-1
clone size: -
CDR3 DNA: TGTGCCAGCAGTGAAGACGACAGGGGATACACTGAAGCTTTCTTT
CDR3 protein: CASSEDDRGYTEAFF

D gene: TRBD2
V gene: TRBV7-9
J gene: TRBJ2-3
clone size: -
CDR3 DNA: TGTGCCAGCAGTTCCGTGGGCGGGGGGGCCACAGATACGCAGTATTTT
CDR3 protein: CASSSVGGGATDTQYF

D gene: -
V gene: TRBV5-6
J gene: TRBJ2-7
clone size: -
CDR3 DNA: TGTGCCAGCAGCGGAACTTGGGACGAGCAGTACTTC
CDR3 protein: CASSGTWDEQYF

D gene: TRBD1
V gene: TRBV27
J gene: TRBJ2-7
clone size: -
CDR3 DNA: TGTGCCAGCAGTTTCCGACAGGGCCTCGGGGAGCAGTACTTC
CDR3 protein: CASSFRQGLGEQYF

D gene: -
V gene: TRBV13
J gene: TRBJ2-3
clone size: -
CDR3 DNA: TGTGCCAGCAGCGCAACGGACCCGGGACAAAGCACAGATACGCAGTATTTT
CDR3 protein: CASSATDPGQSTDTQYF

D gene: -
V gene: TRBV7-2
J gene: TRBJ2-3
clone size: -
CDR3 DNA: TGTGCCAGCAGCAATAGGGGGGGCGAGAGCACAGATACGCAGTATTTT
CDR3 protein: CASSNRGGESTDTQYF

D gene: TRBD1
V gene: TRBV27
J gene: TRBJ2-2
clone size: -
CDR3 DNA: TGTGCCAGCACGGGACAGGGGGGCCCTCCCGGGGAGCTGTTTTTT
CDR3 protein: CASTGQGGPPGELFF

D gene: TRBD1
V gene: TRBV23-1
J gene: TRBJ2-3
clone size: -
CDR3 DNA: TGCGCCAGCAGTCATGGACAGGGAAGTACCCTCACAGATACGCAGTATTTT
CDR3 protein: CASSHGQGSTLTDTQYF

D gene: TRBD1
V gene: TRBV7-9
J gene: TRBJ1-5
clone size: -
CDR3 DNA: TGTGCCAGCAGTTCGACGGGACAGCCCAATCAGCCCCAGCATTTT
CDR3 protein: CASSSTGQPNQPQHF

D gene: TRBD1
V gene: TRBV7-9
J gene: TRBJ1-2
clone size: -
CDR3 DNA: TGTGCCAGCAGCTCCGTAACTGACAGGGGGCCTAACTATGGCTACACCTTC
CDR3 protein: CASSSVTDRGPNYGYTF

D gene: -
V gene: TRBV29-1
J gene: TRBJ2-7
clone size: -
CDR3 DNA: TGCAGCGTTCAAGGGGAGGTAGGCCTCTACGAGCAGTACTTC
CDR3 protein: CSVQGEVGLYEQYF

D gene: TRBD1
V gene: TRBV11-2
J gene: TRBJ2-7
clone size: -
CDR3 DNA: TGTGCCAGCAGCCAGGACAGGGGTTTGTACGAGCAGTACTTC
CDR3 protein: CASSQDRGLYEQYF

D gene: -
V gene: TRBV4-2
J gene: TRBJ2-7
clone size: -
CDR3 DNA: TGTGCCAGCAGCCCTGGGATAGAGAGTGGGGAAGAGCAGTACTTC
CDR3 protein: CASSPGIESGEEQYF

D gene: TRBD1
V gene: TRBV6-1
J gene: TRBJ2-5
clone size: -
CDR3 DNA: TGTGCCAGCAGTCCTAGGGACAGACAACAAGAGACCCAGTACTTC
CDR3 protein: CASSPRDRQQETQYF

D gene: -
V gene: TRBV27
J gene: TRBJ2-7
clone size: few
CDR3 DNA: TGTGCCAGCAGTTTATCGAGTCCTCGATACTACGAGCAGTACTTC
CDR3 protein: CASSLSSPRYYEQYF